Presented here are 32 T cell receptor beta chains from one specimen sequenced in a study of blood T cells in healthy people across ages. Sample-barcoded 5' priming and a J-beta primer mix drove a second PCR of roughly 7 to 11 cycles. TCRdb re-called the 5' RACE reads through MiXCR, storing one row per CDR3 protein. Of about 650,000 distinct CDR3 sequences listed, roughly 32% are singletons. The sample taken for sequencing was blood. The receptors come from an elderly woman in good health.

This clonotype occurred a few times. The chain employs TRBV5-4 and TRBJ2-4; D assignment may be TRBD1 or TRBD2 (5 bases each). This CDR3 has 13 residues. The germline V gene encodes CDR1 SGHNT and CDR2 YYREEE (reference sequence). V dropped 0 bases and J dropped 13 bases, with 14 bases sitting between them. Here the CDR3 DNA reads TGTGCCAGCAGCTTGGCAGGGAGTCAGGAGCAGTACTTC. Translating gives CASSLAGSQEQYF.

This clonotype was counted at least ten times. The chain couples TRBV4-3 to TRBJ2-1; 8 bases map to TRBD1. CDR1 is LGHNA and CDR2 is YSLEER in the germline V gene. Losses at the gene ends were 4 bases for V and 5 bases for J; bases not matched to a gene: 4. This CDR3 comprises 14 residues. CDR3 in DNA: TGCGCCAGCAGCCGCGGACAGGGAAACAATGAGCAGTTCTTC. It encodes CASSRGQGNNEQFF.

A few counts support this clonotype. A much larger clone lies one base from this, so it may be a read error. This rearrangement joins TRBV4-2 to TRBJ2-5; TRBD2 matches 10 bases. The CDR3 runs 15 residues. Germline assignment: CDR1 LGHNA and CDR2 YNFKEQ. Trimming cost V 3 bases and J 11 bases; bases outside gene matches: 12. CDR3 sequence: CASSQGSSGGNEQYF. CDR3 in DNA: TGTGCCAGCAGCCAGGGGTCTAGCGGGGGAAATGAGCAGTACTTC.

As for this clonotype: As the CDR3 is not closed by the conserved phenylalanine or tryptophan, this likely results from a read error. This chain joins TRBV30 and TRBJ2-3, with D possibly matching TRBD2 (6 bases). This CDR3 contains 13 residues. Per germline, CDR1 GTSNPN and CDR2 SVGIG (reference sequence). The V end was cut by 2 bases, the J end by 8 bases, with 14 bases between. The CDR3 region has the DNA TGTGCCTGGAGTTCTTTGGCGGGGATTACGCAGTATTCT. It encodes CAWSSLAGITQYS.

Note on this clonotype: With a much larger clone just one base away, this may be a read error. The chain joins TRBV20-1 to TRBJ2-1; maybe TRBD1 (6 bases). The CDR3 has 15 residues. Trimming removed 2 bases from V and 10 bases from J, with 21 bases in between. The V gene's germline CDR1 is DFQATT and CDR2 SNEGSKA (reference sequence). CDR3 sequence reads: CSARSEDRLLSEQFF. CDR3 nucleotide sequence: TGCAGTGCTAGATCGGAGGACAGACTTCTTAGCGAGCAGTTCTTC.

This clonotype has at least ten counts. The chain joins TRBV2 to TRBJ2-6, with D hard to call. Germline CDR1 and CDR2: SNHLY and FYNNEI. This CDR3 is built from 16 residues. Trimming left V 3 bases short and J 0 bases short, with 9 bases between. This chain's CDR3 is CASSELGFSGANVLTF. The CDR3 DNA reads as TGTGCCAGCAGTGAGCTGGGCTTCTCTGGGGCCAACGTCCTGACTTTC.

This clonotype has at least ten counts. The chain is built from TRBV5-1 and TRBJ1-1; 9 positions agree with TRBD1. CDR3 length: 14 amino acids. Germline CDR1 and CDR2: SGHRS and YFSETQ. After removal of 3 bases from V and 3 bases from J, the junction contained 3 bases not matched to a gene. The CDR3 is CASSSTGGYTEAFF. The DNA for the CDR3 is TGCGCCAGCAGCTCGACAGGGGGGTACACTGAAGCTTTCTTT.

This clonotype was counted at least ten times. The J gene is TRBJ2-1, the V gene TRBV20-1; 9 bases agree with TRBD2. The CDR3 has 17 residues. The germline CDR1 and CDR2 sequences are DFQATT and SNEGSKA (reference sequence). V lost 3 bases and J lost 5; bases outside the gene matches: 14. In DNA form, the CDR3 reads TGCAGTGCTAGTGGGGAGGTGGGCGGGGGGGTTGACAATGAGCAGTTCTTC. As protein: CSASGEVGGGVDNEQFF.

There are many counts of this clonotype. The gene calls are TRBV2 and TRBJ2-7, with D possibly being TRBD1 (5 bases). The CDR3 sequence is 13 residues long. Germline lookup yields CDR1 SNHLY and CDR2 FYNNEI. Trimming took 6 bases from V and 1 from J, leaving 10 bases between them. The CDR3 DNA reads as TGTGCCAGCAGGGGGCTGCTGTCCTACGAGCAGTACTTC. This gives the protein CASRGLLSYEQYF.

Many counts were recorded for this clonotype. The chain uses TRBV24-1 and TRBJ2-1; D is possibly TRBD1 or TRBD2 (5 bases each). V lost 9 bases and J lost 4, with 15 bases in between. Germline CDR1 and CDR2: KGHDR and SFDVKD. The CDR3 loop spans 14 amino acids. CDR3 coding DNA: TGTGCCACCGGGACGGGGACGGGATACAATGAGCAGTTCTTC. Translation: CATGTGTGYNEQFF.

This clonotype was detected only a few times. The chain's CDR3 is CAIGYLAGGDTQYF. CDR3 nucleotide sequence: TGTGCCATAGGATATCTAGCGGGAGGTGATACGCAGTATTTT. J is TRBJ2-3 and V is TRBV10-3, with 11 nucleotides matching TRBD2. The junction had 8 bases not matched to a gene; V was cut back by 9 bases and J by 6 bases. Germline V gene lookup returns CDR1 ENHRY and CDR2 SYGVKD. The CDR3 has 14 amino acids.

A remark on this clonotype: This may stem from a read error, because a much larger clone lies one nucleotide away. J is TRBJ2-5 and V is TRBV5-6; D not certain. Trimming removed 1 base from V and 11 bases from J, with 27 bases in between. Germline lookup yields CDR1 SGHDT and CDR2 YYEEEE. The CDR3 is made up of 17 amino acids. CDR3 sequence (DNA): TGTGCCAGCAGCTTGAGGGCAGGTGCTGCTCCGCGGAATGAGCAGTACTTC. Its protein product is CASSLRAGAAPRNEQYF.

In its sample, this clonotype was seen a few times. This may arise from a read error, as a much more abundant clone is one base away. CDR3 amino acids: CASSPGPGTTSDEQFF. The CDR3 region has the DNA TGTGCCAGCAGCCCAGGACCCGGGACGACTTCGGATGAGCAGTTCTTC. The rearrangement joins TRBV7-7 to TRBJ2-1; either TRBD1 or TRBD2 may supply D (5 bases each). CDR1 SSHAT and CDR2 FNYEAQ come from the germline V gene (reference sequence). V lost 5 bases and J lost 8, with 22 bases in between. This CDR3 has 16 residues.

CDR3 amino acids: CASSLPQGKYTEAFF. The DNA for the CDR3 is TGTGCCAGCAGTTTACCGCAGGGTAAATACACTGAAGCTTTCTTT. The chain combines TRBV28 with TRBJ1-1, with D perhaps TRBD1 (5 bases). The CDR3 consists of 15 residues. V gave up 2 bases and J gave up 3 bases, with 13 bases separating them. Germline V gene sequence: CDR1 MDHEN, CDR2 SYDVKM.

The gene calls are TRBV20-1 and TRBJ2-5; 9 bases line up with TRBD2. Germline-derived CDR1 and CDR2 are DFQATT and SNEGSKA (reference sequence). CDR3 size: 11 residues. The CDR3 DNA sequence: TGCGGTGTGACTAGCGGAGAGACCCAGTACTTC. Protein sequence: CGVTSGETQYF.

Comment on this clonotype: A much larger clone sits a single nucleotide away, making a read error possible. The chain combines TRBV7-9 with TRBJ1-2; D ambiguous. CDR1 is SEHNR and CDR2 is FQNEAQ in the germline V gene (reference sequence). The CDR3 runs 15 residues. CDR3 loop: CANSSYRAQNYGYTF. CDR3 nucleotides: TGTGCCAACAGCTCCTACAGAGCTCAAAACTATGGCTACACCTTC.

Of note for this clonotype: One junction end disagrees with the germline gene, perhaps due to a read error. The chain links TRBV12-3 or TRBV12-4 to TRBJ2-3; 9 nucleotides match TRBD2. CDR3 size: 15 residues. This CDR3 is CASSRLAVVADAQYF. CDR3 sequence (DNA): TGTGCCAGCAGTAGACTAGCGGTGGTAGCAGATGCGCAGTATTTT.

This clonotype has a handful of counts. This chain links TRBV7-8 with TRBJ2-3, with TRBD2 identical over 9 bases. Trimming took 7 bases from V and 4 from J; bases not matched to a gene: 15. The CDR3 is 17 amino acids. CDR1 is SGHVS and CDR2 is FQNEAQ in the germline V gene. CDR3 loop: CASNFGGGGAASDTQYF. CDR3 DNA sequence: TGTGCCAGCAACTTCGGGGGCGGGGGGGCCGCGTCAGATACGCAGTATTTT.

The chain combines TRBV18 with TRBJ2-7; D uncertain. The V end lost 3 bases, the J end lost 5 bases, and 14 bases lay between the germline ends. Germline V lookup: CDR1 KGHSH, CDR2 LQKENI. This CDR3 is 14 amino acids long. The CDR3, as DNA: TGTGCCAGCTCACCTCGTCAAGGTATCGACGAGCAGTACTTC. It codes for CASSPRQGIDEQYF.

This clonotype was seen ten or more times. A clone one base away is much larger, so this may be a read error. The chain is built from TRBV4-1 and TRBJ2-5, with D hard to call. V was clipped by 4 bases and J by 11 bases, with 11 bases between them. The CDR3 has 11 residues. The V gene's germline CDR1 is MGHRA and CDR2 YSYEKL. CDR3 region: CASSLNNEQYF. Here the CDR3 DNA reads TGCGCCAGCAGCCTTAACAATGAGCAGTACTTC.

V gene TRBV30 combines with J gene TRBJ2-7, with no clear D. Germline CDR1 is GTSNPN and CDR2 is SVGIG (reference sequence). Trimming removed 2 bases from V and 3 bases from J, with 11 bases in between. The CDR3 is made up of 13 amino acids. CDR3 DNA sequence: TGTGCCTGGAGTTATGCAAGATTCTACGAGCAGTACTTC. This translates into CAWSYARFYEQYF.

This clonotype was picked up many times. The genes are TRBV7-9 and TRBJ1-6; TRBD1 aligns across 8 bases. V lost 7 bases to trimming and J lost 11 bases; unmatched junction nucleotides: 4. The germline gives CDR1 SEHNR, CDR2 FQNEAQ (reference sequence). This CDR3 contains 12 residues. Here the CDR3 reads CASNRGGTPLHF. The CDR3, as DNA: TGTGCCAGCAACAGGGGGGGTACACCCCTCCACTTT.

The CDR3 sequence: CASPRIQGVDYGYTF. The CDR3 nucleotides are TGTGCCAGCCCACGGATACAGGGGGTGGACTATGGCTACACCTTC. The rearrangement joins TRBV18 to TRBJ1-2, with 8 bases lining up with TRBD1. The CDR3 is made up of 15 amino acids. With V trimmed by 8 bases and J by 3 bases, 11 bases remained unmatched. CDR1 KGHSH and CDR2 LQKENI come from the germline V gene.

This chain's CDR3 is CSATPREGTEAFF. In nucleotides, the CDR3 is TGCAGTGCTACCCCCAGGGAGGGCACTGAAGCTTTCTTT. The chain combines TRBV20-1 with TRBJ1-1; weak D call: TRBD1 (5 bases). Germline lookup yields CDR1 DFQATT and CDR2 SNEGSKA (reference sequence). V lost 4 bases and J lost 4, with 13 bases in between. The CDR3 sequence is 13 residues long.

In the case of this clonotype: Relative to the germline gene, one junction end is altered; a read error may explain this. The V call is TRBV2, the J call TRBJ2-3, with 9 bases lining up with TRBD2. Looked up from germline, CDR1 is SNHLY and CDR2 is FYNNEI. The CDR3 extends over 16 amino acids. This chain's CDR3 is CASSASGAGGADTQYF. DNA of the CDR3: TGTGCCAGTAGTGCGAGTGGGGCGGGGGGGGCAGATACGCAGTATTTT.

This clonotype was recorded at least ten times. This rearrangement joins TRBV20-1 to TRBJ2-5; possible D gene TRBD2, 6 bases. V lost 2 bases and J lost 2, with 12 bases in between. Per germline, CDR1 DFQATT and CDR2 SNEGSKA (reference sequence). CDR3 length: 14 residues. The CDR3 nucleotides read TGCAGTGCTAGACCCCCGGGACTGCAAGAGACCCAGTACTTC. Encoded protein: CSARPPGLQETQYF.

About this clonotype itself: A clone one base away is much larger, so this may be a read error. The V gene is TRBV6-5, the J gene TRBJ1-1, with D perhaps TRBD1 (6 bases). Germline V gene lookup returns CDR1 MNHEY and CDR2 SVGAGI. The CDR3 runs 13 residues. CDR3 protein: CACSSPGGAEAFF. The DNA for the CDR3 is TGTGCCTGCAGTTCCCCGGGGGGCGCTGAAGCTTTCTTT.

This clonotype was seen a few times. The gene calls are TRBV20-1 and TRBJ2-3; D gene uncertain. The V end lost 1 base, the J end lost 2 bases, and 7 bases lay between the germline ends. CDR1 DFQATT and CDR2 SNEGSKA come from the germline V gene (reference sequence). The CDR3 has 13 residues. This CDR3 is CSARGSITDTQYF. The CDR3 DNA reads as TGCAGTGCTAGAGGATCGATCACAGATACGCAGTATTTT.

The chain has TRBV5-6 and TRBJ2-6, with D maybe TRBD1 (7 bases). The V gene's germline CDR1 is SGHDT and CDR2 YYEEEE. Trimming pared 1 base from V and 1 base from J, leaving 15 bases between. This CDR3 has 18 amino acids. The CDR3 DNA reads as TGTGCCAGCAGCTTGCCTCAGGGGGGCAGGTCTGGGGCCAACGTCCTGACTTTC. Amino acid sequence: CASSLPQGGRSGANVLTF.

In DNA form, the CDR3 reads TGTGCCAGCTCACCTCCTAACAGGGCCATTAACAATGAGCAGTTCTTC. This sequence encodes CASSPPNRAINNEQFF. The rearrangement joins TRBV6-5 to TRBJ2-1, with a weak D call TRBD1 (6 bases). Per germline, CDR1 MNHEY and CDR2 SVGAGI. The CDR3 runs 16 residues. V was trimmed by 8 bases and J by 5 bases, leaving 22 bases between them.

Ten or more counts support this clonotype. This sequence joins TRBV5-1 and TRBJ2-5, with 7 bases matching TRBD2. The CDR3 is 14 amino acids. The ends lost 4 bases at V and 2 bases at J; junction bases unmatched: 5. The V gene's germline CDR1 is SGHRS and CDR2 YFSETQ. The CDR3 is CASSLGTMQETQYF. CDR3 DNA sequence: TGCGCCAGCAGCCTTGGGACTATGCAAGAGACCCAGTACTTC.

Ten or more counts support this clonotype. V usage is TRBV11-2 and J usage is TRBJ1-4; D may be TRBD1 (6 bases). The CDR3 sequence is 16 residues long. Germline-derived CDR1 and CDR2 are SGHAT and FQNNGV. V lost 5 bases and J 4 bases, leaving 17 bases between the germline ends. The CDR3 here is CASSPRGGQSNEKLFF. In nucleotides, the CDR3 is TGTGCCAGCAGCCCCAGGGGAGGACAGAGTAATGAAAAACTGTTTTTT.